This is a list of T cell receptor beta chains from one sample in a study of identical twins. TCRdb recomputed calls from the 5' RACE reads with MiXCR, one row per CDR3 protein. The data show about 690,000 distinct CDR3 sequences, over 20% seen once. This sample also appeared in a second study, on T cells expressing NK-cell markers.

What was sequenced was PBMCs. All receptors come from a woman aged 18 to 35 in good health. Each CDR3 is given with its conserved first and last residue. Fields, in order: D gene, clone size, J gene, V gene, CDR3 DNA, CDR3 protein. A D gene is named only where the DNA matches it firmly. Clone size is stated in some rows and not others, as once, few, many or a class when expanded.

TRBD1 | NA | TRBJ2-5 | TRBV12-3/TRBV12-4 | TGTGCCAGCAGAAGACAGGGGTTGTACGAGACCCAGTACTTC | CASRRQGLYETQYF
TRBD1 | NA | TRBJ2-7 | TRBV29-1 | TGCAGCGTTGAGATGGGGACAGGGTTGGACGAGCAGTACTTC | CSVEMGTGLDEQYF
NA | NA | TRBJ1-5 | TRBV5-1 | TGCGCCAGCAGCCCCGTGGGACCAGGGCCCCAGCATTTT | CASSPVGPGPQHF
TRBD2 | few | TRBJ2-7 | TRBV7-2 | TGTGCCAGCAGCTTATCGGGGGGATCTTGGGCCGAGCAGTACTTC | CASSLSGGSWAEQYF
NA | NA | TRBJ2-3 | TRBV29-1 | TGCAGCGTTGACCCCCAGAACAATGAGGATACGCAGTATTTT | CSVDPQNNEDTQYF
TRBD2 | NA | TRBJ2-5 | TRBV7-2 | TGTGCCAGCAGGGGGACTATACAGCAAGAGACCCAGTACTTC | CASRGTIQQETQYF
NA | few | TRBJ2-7 | TRBV27 | TGTGCCAGCAGTTTAGGGCCCTACTACTCCTACGAGCAGTACTTC | CASSLGPYYSYEQYF
TRBD1 | many | TRBJ2-6 | TRBV10-3 | TGTGCCACCCGGGACAGGGGAGGTGGGGCCAACGTCCTGACTTTC | CATRDRGGGANVLTF
NA | few | TRBJ2-3 | TRBV7-2 | TGTGCCAGCAGCCCCAACGGGATCGGGGGCACAGATACGCAGTATTTT | CASSPNGIGGTDTQYF
TRBD1 | few | TRBJ1-2 | TRBV20-1 | TGCAGTGCTAGGTCCGGGACAGGGGTCTATGGCTACACCTTC | CSARSGTGVYGYTF
NA | NA | TRBJ2-7 | TRBV20-1 | TGCAGTGCCCCGGACAGCGAAAGCTCCTACGAGCAGTACTTC | CSAPDSESSYEQYF
NA | many | TRBJ1-5 | TRBV15 | TGTGCCACCAGTGGGGGCAGGATAGGTTTTCAGCCCCAGCATTTT | CATSGGRIGFQPQHF
NA | many | TRBJ1-4 | TRBV21-1 | TGTGCCAGCAGTAAAGATGAGCAGTTCAATGAAAAACTGTTTTTT | CASSKDEQFNEKLFF
NA | few | TRBJ2-1 | TRBV18 | TGTGCCAGCTCCGGTCTTTCTGGTGAGCAGTTCTTC | CASSGLSGEQFF
TRBD1 | NA | TRBJ2-1 | TRBV2 | TGTGCCAGCAGTGAAGTAGGGACAGGGGACTACAATGAGCAGTTCTTC | CASSEVGTGDYNEQFF
TRBD1 | few | TRBJ2-1 | TRBV24-1 | TGTGCCACCAGTGACACTGACAGGGAAGAGCAGTTCTTC | CATSDTDREEQFF
TRBD2 | NA | TRBJ2-3 | TRBV29-1 | TGCAGCACGAATGGACTAGCGCCCACAGATACGCAGTATTTT | CSTNGLAPTDTQYF
NA | NA | TRBJ1-3 | TRBV20-1 | TGCAGTGCTAGGAAACAGGGCTCTGGAAACACCATATATTTT | CSARKQGSGNTIYF
TRBD2 | NA | TRBJ2-1 | TRBV20-1 | TGCAGTACGCGGGAGTACAATGAGCAGTTCTTC | CSTREYNEQFF
NA | NA | TRBJ1-1 | TRBV7-9 | TGTGCCAGCAGCTCCTTCCGGAGCACTGAAGCTTTCTTT | CASSSFRSTEAFF
TRBD1 | NA | TRBJ2-3 | TRBV5-5 | TGTGCCGACGGGACAGGGGACACAGATACGCAGTATTTT | CADGTGDTDTQYF
NA | NA | TRBJ2-1 | TRBV5-1 | TGCGCCAGCAGCTTCGGTGAGTGGGGCAATGAGCAGTTCTTC | CASSFGEWGNEQFF
NA | NA | TRBJ1-5 | TRBV20-1 | TGCAGTGCTAGTGACGCCGGGTACAATCAGCCCCAGCATTTT | CSASDAGYNQPQHF
NA | NA | TRBJ1-1 | TRBV20-1 | TGCAGTGCCTCGGACCGGGGGAACACTGAAGCTTTCTTT | CSASDRGNTEAFF
NA | NA | TRBJ1-6 | TRBV12-3/TRBV12-4 | TGTGCCAGCAGTTTCGACGGGGGAAATTCACCCCTCCACTTT | CASSFDGGNSPLHF
NA | few | TRBJ1-1 | TRBV27 | TGTGCCAGCAGTTTGGGCAGCAACGTAGAAGCTTTCTTT | CASSLGSNVEAFF
NA | few | TRBJ1-4 | TRBV20-1 | TGCAGTGCGCGCCGAACCGTTAATGAAAAACTGTTTTTT | CSARRTVNEKLFF
TRBD2 | NA | TRBJ2-4 | TRBV2 | TGTGCCAGCAGTTTAAGCGGGGAGTGGGAGTACTTC | CASSLSGEWEYF
TRBD2 | NA | TRBJ2-3 | TRBV20-1 | TGCAGTGCTAGAGATGAGCGGGAGGCGTCAGATACGCAGTATTTT | CSARDEREASDTQYF
TRBD1 | NA | TRBJ1-5 | TRBV19 | TGTGCCAGTAGCCGGGACAGGGGGCTGGGGCAGCCCCAGCATTTT | CASSRDRGLGQPQHF
NA | NA | TRBJ2-4 | TRBV18 | TGTGCCAGCTCACCAGGGGACGGAAACATTCAGTACTTC | CASSPGDGNIQYF
NA | NA | TRBJ2-6 | TRBV5-5 | TGTGCCAGCACCTCAAATTCTGGGGCCAACGTCCTGACTTTC | CASTSNSGANVLTF
TRBD1 | NA | TRBJ1-1 | TRBV20-1 | TGCAGTGCTATTGGAGAGGACAGGGGGAACACTGAAGCTTTCTTT | CSAIGEDRGNTEAFF
NA | few | TRBJ2-5 | TRBV6-6 | TGTGCCAGCAGTTACGAAATCACCCAGTACTTC | CASSYEITQYF
TRBD2 | NA | TRBJ2-3 | TRBV20-1 | TGCAGTGCTAGCATCCGCGGACTAGCGGATACGCAGTATTTT | CSASIRGLADTQYF
TRBD1 | many | TRBJ2-3 | TRBV10-3 | TGTGCCATCAGTGGGACAGGGCCCGTCCATACGCAGTATTTT | CAISGTGPVHTQYF